The rows below give T cell receptor beta chains drawn from one sample of a study of cytomegalovirus exposure and HLA in healthy donors. TCRdb keeps only in-frame clones here, not all; method: immunoSEQ multiplex PCR. The sample consists of 60,000 to 90,000 clones, around 94% of them appearing once. Sequences were obtained from PBMCs. The receptors originated from a woman aged 18-30 years in good health and CMV-seronegative. Each CDR3 is given with its conserved first and last residue. Each record gives: V gene, D gene, clone size, J gene, CDR3 protein, CDR3 DNA. The D gene is left open where the match is weak. The size field is filled for only some rows; it gives once, few, many or a size class.

TRBV14	-	once	TRBJ1-6	CASSQGREAYNSPLHF	TGTGCCAGCAGCCAAGGCAGGGAAGCATATAATTCACCCCTCCACTTT
TRBV4-1	-	-	TRBJ2-2	CASSRDTLTGELFF	TGCGCCAGCAGCAGGGACACTCTCACCGGGGAGCTGTTTTTT
TRBV7-2	TRBD1	-	TRBJ1-6	CASSPHRGNNSPLHF	TGTGCCAGCAGCCCACACAGGGGGAATAATTCACCCCTCCACTTT
TRBV10-3	TRBD1	-	TRBJ2-2	CAIREQGGSGGELFF	TGTGCCATCAGAGAACAGGGGGGCTCGGGCGGGGAGCTGTTTTTT
TRBV5-1	-	-	TRBJ1-6	CASSPSSSYNSPLHF	TGCGCCAGCAGTCCCTCGAGCTCCTATAATTCACCCCTCCACTTT
TRBV27	-	-	TRBJ1-5	CASRVQGTRRSNQPQHF	TGTGCCAGCAGGGTGCAGGGCACACGAAGAAGCAATCAGCCCCAGCATTTT
TRBV6-5	-	-	TRBJ1-1	CASSPQGLTEAFF	TGTGCCAGCAGTCCCCAGGGGTTAACTGAAGCTTTCTTT
TRBV5-5	TRBD1	-	TRBJ1-3	CASSSGQTSGNTIYF	TGTGCCAGCAGCTCGGGACAGACCTCTGGAAACACCATATATTTT
TRBV4-3	-	once	TRBJ1-2	CASSRLQDSIYGYTF	TGCGCCAGCAGCCGCCTCCAAGACAGCATCTATGGCTACACCTTC
TRBV4-3	TRBD2	-	TRBJ2-3	CASSQAGGPTDTQYF	TGCGCCAGCAGCCAGGCGGGGGGTCCCACAGATACGCAGTATTTT
TRBV7-3	TRBD1	-	TRBJ1-2	CASSSPTGGAGYTF	TGTGCCAGCAGCTCTCCGACAGGGGGCGCTGGCTACACCTTC
TRBV6-1	-	-	TRBJ2-7	CASSAPGNEQYF	TGTGCCAGCAGTGCTCCGGGTAACGAGCAGTACTTC
TRBV5-1	TRBD1	-	TRBJ2-5	CASSLQGQGVETQYF	TGCGCCAGCAGCTTACAGGGACAGGGGGTTGAGACCCAGTACTTC
TRBV4-1	TRBD1	-	TRBJ2-7	CASSQKTGGFSNEQYF	TGCGCCAGCAGCCAAAAGACAGGGGGCTTTTCTAACGAGCAGTACTTC
TRBV30	-	-	TRBJ1-3	CAWSVRYVSGNTIYF	TGTGCCTGGAGTGTTCGCTACGTCTCTGGAAACACCATATATTTT
TRBV7-3	-	-	TRBJ2-3	CASSLVQGRTDTQYF	TGTGCCAGCAGCTTGGTACAGGGCCGCACAGATACGCAGTATTTT
TRBV6-5	-	-	TRBJ2-7	CASCTGVACYEQYF	TGTGCCAGTTGTACTGGAGTCGCATGCTACGAGCAGTACTTC
TRBV15	-	-	TRBJ2-1	CATSLTGKGQFF	TGTGCCACCAGCCTAACGGGGAAGGGGCAGTTCTTC
TRBV6-1	TRBD1	-	TRBJ2-7	CASTVKGAGEQYF	TGTGCCAGCACCGTAAAGGGGGCTGGGGAGCAGTACTTC
TRBV6-5	TRBD1	-	TRBJ2-7	CASSRGTGIYEQYF	TGTGCCAGCAGCCGCGGGACAGGGATCTACGAGCAGTACTTC
TRBV6-5	-	-	TRBJ1-2	CASSYSSGNLYGYTF	TGTGCCAGCAGTTACTCGTCAGGGAACCTCTATGGCTACACCTTC
TRBV28	TRBD1	-	TRBJ2-7	CASWDRVSYEQYF	TGTGCCAGCTGGGACAGGGTCTCCTACGAGCAGTACTTC
TRBV6-5	TRBD2	-	TRBJ2-7	CASSSVRGSHEQYF	TGTGCCAGCAGTTCGGTGCGGGGGTCGCACGAGCAGTACTTC
TRBV4-2	TRBD2	-	TRBJ2-1	CASSPSGLAGGIYNEQFF	TGTGCCAGCAGCCCTTCAGGACTAGCGGGGGGGATCTACAATGAGCAGTTCTTC
TRBV5-4	-	-	TRBJ2-7	CASSPYRESLRF	TGTGCCAGCAGCCCGTACAGGGAATCCCTTCGGTTC
TRBV14	-	-	TRBJ1-1	CASTRGGKAEAFF	TGTGCCAGCACAAGGGGGGGTAAGGCTGAAGCTTTCTTT
TRBV27	-	-	TRBJ2-2	CASSIPGYTGELFF	TGTGCCAGCAGTATACCAGGGTACACCGGGGAGCTGTTTTTT